This TCR beta chain was identified during a study of cytomegalovirus exposure and HLA in healthy donors. At the level of the study: Later analysis reported that the 110 or so validation repertoires shared the platform of the roughly 670 first-cohort repertoires.

This clone was recorded once. Its antigen is unknown. The assay was immunoSEQ multiplex PCR, and TCRdb's table has in-frame clones only and misses some. The sample records 150,000 to 200,000 clones, roughly 85% being singletons. Broader study findings: Some TCR beta chains (around 160 of them) were listed as cytomegalovirus-associated. Testing in vitro showed a few CMV-associated chains specific for CMV antigens.

The CDR3 contains 15 residues. Germline assignment: CDR1 SGHRS and CDR2 YFSETQ. Trimming left V 5 bases short and J 0 bases short, with 15 bases between. Sequenced sample: PBMCs. The receptor was derived from a man between 18 and 35 years old in good health and CMV-seropositive. The chain employs TRBV5-1 and TRBJ2-7, with D tentatively TRBD2 (6 bases). CDR3 nucleotides: TGCGCCAGCAGTCCCCTCCCGGGGGACTCCTACGAGCAGTACTTC. Its translation: CASSPLPGDSYEQYF.